The 21 T cell receptor beta chains below were found in one sample sequenced in a study of T cell responses to AZD1222 COVID-19 vaccine. Measured with immunoSEQ multiplex PCR; TCRdb has only the in-frame clones, and not every one. The data hold around 150,000 clones, with around nine tenths observed a single time. The source was peripheral blood, collected on day 0 of AZD1222 vaccination. The receptor set was obtained from an adult in good health.

This clone appeared a few times. V gene TRBV27 combines with J gene TRBJ2-7; TRBD1 matches at 11 bases. The CDR3 has 14 amino acids. With V trimmed by 6 bases and J by 13 bases, 14 bases remained unmatched. CDR1 is MNHEY, CDR2 SMNVEV, per germline (reference sequence). Here the CDR3 DNA reads TGTGCCAGCAGGATCGGGACAGGGGGTCTCCTTTCTTACTTC. Translating it yields CASRIGTGGLLSYF.

The genes are TRBV11-2 and TRBJ2-7; 9 positions agree with TRBD1. There are 15 residues in the CDR3. With V trimmed by 2 bases and J by 1 base, 3 bases remained unmatched. Germline CDR1 reads SGHAT; CDR2 reads FQNNGV. The CDR3 DNA follows: TGTGCCAGCAGCTTATGGGGACAGGGTTCCTACGAGCAGTACTTC. This encodes CASSLWGQGSYEQYF.

The rearrangement links TRBV28 to TRBJ2-1; unclear D gene. V was cut by 6 bases and J by 2 bases, with 17 bases left in between. Germline V gives CDR1 MDHEN, CDR2 SYDVKM. The CDR3 is 16 amino acids. The CDR3 DNA reads as TGTGCCAGCAGGTCTTCTTTAGACCGGGCCTACAATGAGCAGTTCTTC. This sequence encodes CASRSSLDRAYNEQFF. The whole variable domain, filled in from reference TRBV28 and TRBJ2-1, reads DVKVTQSSRYLVKRTGEKVFLECVQDMDHENMFWYRQDPGLGLRLIYFSYDVKMKEKGDIPEGYSVSREKKERFSLILESASTNQTSMYLCASRSSLDRAYNEQFFGPGTRLTVL.

The rearrangement joins TRBV20-1 to TRBJ1-2, with TRBD1 as a possible D gene (5 bases). The CDR3 has 15 amino acids. Looked up from germline, CDR1 is DFQATT and CDR2 is SNEGSKA (reference sequence). The ends were cut back, 3 bases at V and 6 bases at J, with 20 bases in the middle. The CDR3 region is CSASIGTFGGDGYTF. CDR3 sequence (DNA): TGCAGTGCTAGTATCGGGACGTTTGGGGGAGATGGCTACACCTTC.

The rearrangement joins TRBV3-1 (or the pseudogene TRBV3-2) to TRBJ1-1; 8 bases agree with TRBD1. Germline CDR1 reads LGHDT; CDR2 reads YNNKEL (reference sequence). The CDR3 length is 16 residues. V lost 2 bases to trimming and J lost 5 bases; unmatched junction nucleotides: 10. CDR3 nucleotides: TGTGCCAGCAGCCAATATTTACCAGGGGGCGCGACTGAAGCTTTCTTT. Encoded protein: CASSQYLPGGATEAFF.

The genes are TRBV28 and TRBJ1-5; TRBD1 is a possible D gene (6 bases). The CDR3 runs to 15 residues. CDR1 MDHEN and CDR2 SYDVKM come from the germline V gene. Trimming took 6 bases from V and 3 from J, leaving 15 bases between them. This CDR3 is CASRRGTQINQPQHF. The DNA for the CDR3 is TGTGCCAGCAGACGCGGGACACAAATCAATCAGCCCCAGCATTTT.

In this sample, this clone turned up once. CDR3 in DNA: TGTGCCAGCAACCCGCTAGTCTCCGATGAGCAGTTCTTC. It yields the protein CASNPLVSDEQFF. The chain employs TRBV28 and TRBJ2-1, with unresolved D. CDR1 is MDHEN and CDR2 is SYDVKM in the germline V gene. The CDR3 sequence is 13 residues long. V dropped 7 bases and J dropped 8 bases, with 15 bases sitting between them.

The chain combines TRBV3-1 (or the pseudogene TRBV3-2) with TRBJ2-2; D tentatively fits TRBD1 or TRBD2 (5 bases each). Germline CDR1 reads LGHDT; CDR2 reads YNNKEL (reference sequence). There are 16 residues in the CDR3. The V gene lost 0 bases and the J gene lost 1 base, with 9 bases spanning the gap. CDR3 in DNA: TGTGCCAGCAGCCAAGATGTGGGGGTGAACACCGGGGAGCTGTTTTTT. It specifies CASSQDVGVNTGELFF.

This sequence joins TRBV19 and TRBJ2-1, with 10 bases aligning to TRBD2. This CDR3 is built from 16 residues. The germline CDR1 and CDR2 sequences are LNHDA and SQIVND (reference sequence). V lost 2 bases and J lost 6; bases outside the gene matches: 7. CDR3 nucleotides: TGTGCCAGTAGTATATCAGCGGGAGGGCCTCTCAATGAGCAGTTCTTC. It yields the protein CASSISAGGPLNEQFF.

This chain connects TRBV6-6 to TRBJ1-6; perhaps TRBD1 as D (6 bases). This CDR3 contains 19 residues. In germline, CDR1 is MNHNY, CDR2 SVGAGI (reference sequence). The ends were cut back, 6 bases at V and 2 bases at J, with 23 bases in the middle. The CDR3 DNA follows: TGTGCCAGCAGCCGAGCTAGTAGGGGGAAGCTAACCTATAATTCACCCCTCCACTTT. This gives the protein CASSRASRGKLTYNSPLHF.

V gene TRBV30 combines with J gene TRBJ1-1, with D hard to call. CDR3 length: 14 residues. V was clipped by 3 bases and J by 7 bases, with 18 bases between them. Per the germline V gene, CDR1 is GTSNPN and CDR2 is SVGIG (reference sequence). In nucleotides, the CDR3 is TGTGCCTGGAGCCCTCCAGTCCAGAGAGATGAAGCTTTCTTT. Translated, it gives CAWSPPVQRDEAFF.

The count of this clone is one. V and J are TRBV9 and TRBJ2-3; 9 bases line up with TRBD1. Germline V gives CDR1 SGDLS, CDR2 YYNGEE. The V segment lost 3 bases and the J segment 1 base; nucleotides outside the gene matches: 3. CDR3 length: 15 amino acids. CDR3 residues: CASSERDRGTDTQYF. CDR3 coding DNA: TGTGCCAGCAGCGAGAGGGACAGGGGCACAGATACGCAGTATTTT.

The chain joins TRBV5-4 to TRBJ1-1; possible D gene TRBD1, 5 bases. The germline V and J ends were trimmed by 0 bases and 8 bases, with 8 bases remaining between them. The CDR3 is 12 amino acids. CDR1 and CDR2 from the germline V gene are SGHNT and YYREEE (reference sequence). This CDR3 is CASSLAWGEAFF. The DNA for the CDR3 is TGTGCCAGCAGCTTGGCCTGGGGCGAAGCTTTCTTT.

The chain joins TRBV24-1 to TRBJ1-5; the D gene is possibly TRBD1 (6 bases). Germline V gene lookup returns CDR1 KGHDR and CDR2 SFDVKD. This CDR3 spans 14 amino acids. V lost 5 bases, J lost 3 bases, and 10 bases lay in between. The CDR3, as DNA: TGTGCCACCAGTGGGGGGGCAAACAATCAGCCCCAGCATTTT. Encoded protein: CATSGGANNQPQHF.

The gene calls are TRBV18 and TRBJ1-1; possible D gene TRBD1, 5 bases. Germline-derived CDR1 and CDR2 are KGHSH and LQKENI. V lost 4 bases, J lost 6 bases, and 12 bases lay in between. This CDR3 region has 13 residues. The CDR3 loop reads CASSLQAGAEAFF. DNA for the CDR3: TGTGCCAGCTCACTACAGGCCGGGGCTGAAGCTTTCTTT.

The V and J genes are TRBV19 and TRBJ1-5, with 8 positions matching TRBD1. The V and J ends lost 0 bases and 4 bases, in that order; junction bases with no gene match: 2. From germline, CDR1 is LNHDA and CDR2 SQIVND (reference sequence). This CDR3 comprises 15 residues. The CDR3 region is CASSIDRGRNQPQHF. In nucleotides, the CDR3 is TGTGCCAGTAGTATAGACAGGGGGCGGAATCAGCCCCAGCATTTT. The full variable domain, in which reference TRBV19 and TRBJ1-5 provide the parts outside the CDR3, is DGGITQSPKYLFRKEGQNVTLSCEQNLNHDAMYWYRQDPGQGLRLIYYSQIVNDFQKGDIAEGYSVSREKKESFPLTVTSAQKNPTAFYLCASSIDRGRNQPQHFGDGTRLSIL.

With respect to this clone: Other DNA sequences from this sample encode an identical CDR3 as well. The genes are TRBV5-1 and TRBJ2-3, with D possibly TRBD2 on 5 matching bases. V shed 2 bases and J shed 1 base, with 11 bases lying between them. In germline, CDR1 is SGHRS, CDR2 YFSETQ. The CDR3 contains 15 residues. CDR3 region: CASSLRGVGTDTQYF. DNA of the CDR3: TGCGCCAGCAGCTTACGGGGAGTGGGCACAGATACGCAGTATTTT.

In its sample, this clone was seen once. CDR3 residues: CASSLETVVGELFF. CDR3 sequence (DNA): TGTGCCAGCAGCTTGGAGACAGTGGTTGGGGAACTGTTTTTT. The chain joins TRBV7-6 to TRBJ1-4, with D tentatively TRBD1 (5 bases). V gave up 3 bases and J gave up 12 bases, with 17 bases separating them. The CDR3 spans 14 residues. Germline loops: CDR1 SGHVS, CDR2 FNYEAQ.

This rearrangement joins TRBV4-3 to TRBJ1-2; D remains ambiguous. CDR3 length equals 13 residues. Germline V gives CDR1 LGHNA, CDR2 YSLEER. Trimming removed 4 bases at V and 2 bases at J, with 8 bases between. For the CDR3, the DNA is TGCGCCAGCAGCCCAGTTGCGAACTATGGCTACACCTTC. It specifies CASSPVANYGYTF.

The gene calls are TRBV28 and TRBJ2-2; D is uncertain. V lost 4 bases, J lost 0 bases, and 6 bases lay in between. Germline lookup yields CDR1 MDHEN and CDR2 SYDVKM. CDR3 length: 14 amino acids. CDR3 coding DNA: TGTGCCAGCAGTTGGCAGGCGAACACCGGGGAGCTGTTTTTT. It encodes CASSWQANTGELFF.

V is TRBV28 and J is TRBJ1-6; TRBD1 is a possible D gene (6 bases). The germline CDR1 and CDR2 sequences are MDHEN and SYDVKM. Trimming took off 6 bases at V and 11 bases at J, with 8 bases between the two ends. The CDR3 length is 11 residues. CDR3 in DNA: TGTGCCAGCAGGGGGACACCACCCCTCCACTTT. Protein product: CASRGTPPLHF.